The rows below give T cell receptor beta chains drawn from one sample of a study of OX40 agonist ivuxolimab in advanced cancers. Method: immunoSEQ multiplex PCR; TCRdb's copy keeps in-frame clones and lacks some. The table lists about 50,000 clones, about 86% of them singletons. Sequenced material: CD4+ or CD8+ T cells sorted from blood, taken in a trial of the OX40 agonist ivuxolimab. All receptors come from an adult with an advanced solid tumor such as melanoma, head and neck, liver or kidney cancer. Both conserved end residues are part of each CDR3.

V gene: TRBV4-1
CDR3 protein: CASSQLPGGLTDTQYF

V gene: TRBV5-4
CDR3 protein: CASSLKGGSALPEHF

V gene: TRBV27
CDR3 protein: CASSYREPSYNSPLHF

V gene: TRBV27
CDR3 protein: CASSSRWNTEAFF

V gene: TRBV4-1
CDR3 protein: CASSQEVRDTEAFF

V gene: TRBV7-9
CDR3 protein: CASSWGQGRNQPQHF

V gene: TRBV11-2
CDR3 protein: CASSFRGGYTF

V gene: TRBV5-6
CDR3 protein: CASSFDSTSNYGYTF

V gene: TRBV5-6
CDR3 protein: CASSSGGFSSDTQYF

V gene: TRBV6-1
CDR3 protein: CASSQDGDQPQHF

V gene: TRBV2
CDR3 protein: CASSEGQGAYEQFF

V gene: TRBV5-1
CDR3 protein: CASSWGPAQETQYF

V gene: TRBV7-9
CDR3 protein: CASSPWTLRRGNSRNEQFF

V gene: TRBV7-3
CDR3 protein: CASSLDGSSTDTQYF

V gene: TRBV7-2
CDR3 protein: CASSLEVGELFF